A single T cell receptor beta chain is shown here with its context. Antigen specificity is unknown. V lost 1 base to trimming and J lost 3 bases, with 4 bases between them. The CDR3 runs 13 residues. Germline V CDR1 and CDR2: SGHTA, FQGNSA. The data belong to a study of long-term antiretroviral therapy in people with HIV. General study points: HIV repertoires covered narrower CDR3 length ranges than controls did. Pre-ART clonal expansions dominated every time point's repertoire. Absence of data on ART adherence, viral resistance or therapy changes was noted.

The United States was where all participants with HIV were treated. Researchers ran immunoSEQ v3.0 at survey level. Sequenced by immunoSEQ multiplex PCR; TCRdb stores in-frame clones only, minus some. This table holds 7,500 to 10,000 clones, approximately 80% found once. J is TRBJ2-1 and V is TRBV7-2; D is uncertain. Here the sequenced sample was unsorted PBMCs, taken 0.7 years after starting antiretroviral therapy. The sequence was collected from a man aged 40-49 years with HIV. CDR3 in amino acids: CASSLVRYNEQFF. CDR3 sequence (DNA): TGTGCCAGCAGCTTAGTACGCTACAATGAGCAGTTCTTC.